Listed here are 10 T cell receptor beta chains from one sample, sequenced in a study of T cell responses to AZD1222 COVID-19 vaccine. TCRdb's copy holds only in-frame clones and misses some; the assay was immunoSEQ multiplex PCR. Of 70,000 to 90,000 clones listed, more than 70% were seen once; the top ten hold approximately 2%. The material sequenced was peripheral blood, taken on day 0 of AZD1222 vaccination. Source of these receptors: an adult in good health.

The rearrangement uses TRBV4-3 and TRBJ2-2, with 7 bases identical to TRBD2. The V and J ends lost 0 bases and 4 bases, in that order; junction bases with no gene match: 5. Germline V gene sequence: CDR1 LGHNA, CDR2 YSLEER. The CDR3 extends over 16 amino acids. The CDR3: CASSQDVWGGTGELFF. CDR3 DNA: TGCGCCAGCAGCCAAGATGTATGGGGGGGCACCGGGGAGCTGTTTTTT.

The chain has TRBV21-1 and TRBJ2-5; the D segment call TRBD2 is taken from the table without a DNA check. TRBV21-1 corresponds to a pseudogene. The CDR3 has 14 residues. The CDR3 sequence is CASSRTSGEETQYF. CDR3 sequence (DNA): TGTGCCAGCAGCAGAACTAGCGGAGAAGAGACCCAGTACTTC.

The CDR3 loop reads CASFGTGSGANVLTF. CDR3 sequence (DNA): TGCGCCAGCTTTGGGACGGGGTCTGGGGCCAACGTCCTGACTTTC. The chain uses TRBV10-2 and TRBJ2-6; D is perhaps TRBD1 or TRBD2 (5 bases each). The ends were cut back, 8 bases at V and 1 base at J, with 12 bases in the middle. The V gene's germline CDR1 is WSHSY and CDR2 SAAADI. The CDR3 covers 15 residues.

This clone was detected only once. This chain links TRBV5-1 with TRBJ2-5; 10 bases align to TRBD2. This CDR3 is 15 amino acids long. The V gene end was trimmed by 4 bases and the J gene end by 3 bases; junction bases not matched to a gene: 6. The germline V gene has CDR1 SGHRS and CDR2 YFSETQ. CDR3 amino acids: CASSTSGTPKETQYF. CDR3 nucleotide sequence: TGCGCCAGCAGCACTAGCGGGACACCTAAAGAGACCCAGTACTTC.

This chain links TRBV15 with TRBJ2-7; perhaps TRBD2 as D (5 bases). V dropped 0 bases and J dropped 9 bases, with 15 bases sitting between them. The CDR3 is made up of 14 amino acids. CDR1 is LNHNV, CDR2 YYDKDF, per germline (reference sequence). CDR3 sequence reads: CATSRDRVLVSQYF. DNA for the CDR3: TGTGCCACCAGCAGAGATAGGGTACTAGTTTCGCAGTACTTC. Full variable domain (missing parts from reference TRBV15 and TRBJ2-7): DAMVIQNPRYQVTQFGKPVTLSCSQTLNHNVMYWYQQKSSQAPKLLFHYYDKDFNNEADTPDNFQSRRPNTSFCFLDIRSPGLGDTAMYLCATSRDRVLVSQYFGPGTRLTVT.

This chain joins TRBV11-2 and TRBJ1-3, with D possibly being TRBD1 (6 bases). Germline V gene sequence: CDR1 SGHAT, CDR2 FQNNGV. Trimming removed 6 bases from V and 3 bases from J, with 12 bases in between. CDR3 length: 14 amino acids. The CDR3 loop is CASREGQYGNTIYF. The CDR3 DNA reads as TGTGCCAGCAGGGAAGGACAGTATGGAAACACCATATATTTT. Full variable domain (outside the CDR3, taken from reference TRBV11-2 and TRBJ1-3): EAGVAQSPRYKIIEKRQSVAFWCNPISGHATLYWYQQILGQGPKLLIQFQNNGVVDDSQLPKDRFSAERLKGVDSTLKIQPAKLEDSAVYLCASREGQYGNTIYFGEGSWLTVV.

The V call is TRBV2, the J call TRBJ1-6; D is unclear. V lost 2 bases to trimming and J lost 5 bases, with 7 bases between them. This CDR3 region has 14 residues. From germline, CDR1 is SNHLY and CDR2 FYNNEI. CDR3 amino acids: CASSENKDNSPLHF. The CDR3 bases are TGTGCCAGCAGTGAAAACAAAGATAATTCACCCCTCCACTTT.

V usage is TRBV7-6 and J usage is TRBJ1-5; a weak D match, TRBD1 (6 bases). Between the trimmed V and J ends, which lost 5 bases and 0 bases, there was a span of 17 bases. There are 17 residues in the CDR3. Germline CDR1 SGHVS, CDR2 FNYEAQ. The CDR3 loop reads CASSQYGGGLSNQPQHF. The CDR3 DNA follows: TGTGCCAGCAGCCAGTACGGAGGGGGGCTTAGCAATCAGCCCCAGCATTTT. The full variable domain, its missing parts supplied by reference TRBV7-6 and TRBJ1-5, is GAGVSQSPRYKVTKRGQDVALRCDPISGHVSLYWYRQALGQGPEFLTYFNYEAQQDKSGLPNDRFSAERPEGSISTLTIQRTEQRDSAMYRCASSQYGGGLSNQPQHFGDGTRLSIL.

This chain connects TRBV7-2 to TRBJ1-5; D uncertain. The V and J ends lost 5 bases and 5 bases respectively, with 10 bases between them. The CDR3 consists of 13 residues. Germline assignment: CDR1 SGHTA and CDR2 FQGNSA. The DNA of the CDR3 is TGTGCCAGCAGCCCATCGGCGCATCAGCCCCAGCATTTT. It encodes CASSPSAHQPQHF.

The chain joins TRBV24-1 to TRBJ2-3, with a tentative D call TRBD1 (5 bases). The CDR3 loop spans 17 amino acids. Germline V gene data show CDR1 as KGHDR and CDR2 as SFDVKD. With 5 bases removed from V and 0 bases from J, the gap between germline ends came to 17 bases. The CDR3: CATSALRVTASTDTQYF. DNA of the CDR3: TGTGCCACCAGTGCCCTAAGAGTGACAGCAAGCACAGATACGCAGTATTTT.